This T cell receptor beta chain came from a study of blood T cell repertoires in COVID-19. Repertoires were generated with immunoSEQ multiplex PCR, while TCRdb's copy carries only in-frame clones and drops some. The data contain about 140,000 clones, 65% to 85% of them singletons. Looked up from germline, CDR1 is MDHEN and CDR2 is SYDVKM. The CDR3 contains 13 residues. The V gene lost 5 bases and the J gene lost 7 bases, with 14 bases spanning the gap. The chain recombines TRBV28 with TRBJ1-2, with a weak D call TRBD1 (5 bases). The material sequenced was peripheral blood. This sequence was found in a woman aged 55-69 years with acute or convalescent COVID-19. CDR3 nucleotide sequence: TGTGCCAGCAGTATTCCGCAGGGCACTGGCTACACCTTC. It translates to CASSIPQGTGYTF.